In its sample, the clone carrying this T cell receptor beta chain was seen a few times. Its specificity is not known. Treatment in this sample: oral pan-JAK inhibitor, 5-10 mg twice daily. PBMC-derived CD4+ and CD8+ T cells were sorted. V shed 10 bases and J 1 base; nucleotides not matched to a gene: 4. The CDR3 totals 12 residues. Germline CDR1 is ENHRY and CDR2 is SYGVKD. This sample stems from a study of CD8+ T cells in alopecia areata. Looking at the study overall: Treatment comprised oral tofacitinib, 5 to 10 mg twice daily, in treated patients.

Extracted RNA was reverse transcribed, and the resulting cDNA served as sequencing template. TCRdb's table, derived via immunoSEQ multiplex PCR, lists solely in-frame clones and lacks some. This sample has tens of thousands of clones; around 29% occur once, and the top ten carry approximately 15%. Overall study findings and caveats: When scalp samples are sequenced, resident alphabeta T cells of normal skin are also captured.

The clonotype originates from a human donor with alopecia areata. The sequencing used CD8+ T cells sorted from blood, collected at week 4, from a patient treated with tofacitinib. J is TRBJ2-7 and V is TRBV10-3, with 7 positions matching TRBD2. The CDR3 here is CASGGSSYEQYF. The CDR3 bases are TGTGCCAGCGGGGGTTCTTCCTACGAGCAGTACTTC.